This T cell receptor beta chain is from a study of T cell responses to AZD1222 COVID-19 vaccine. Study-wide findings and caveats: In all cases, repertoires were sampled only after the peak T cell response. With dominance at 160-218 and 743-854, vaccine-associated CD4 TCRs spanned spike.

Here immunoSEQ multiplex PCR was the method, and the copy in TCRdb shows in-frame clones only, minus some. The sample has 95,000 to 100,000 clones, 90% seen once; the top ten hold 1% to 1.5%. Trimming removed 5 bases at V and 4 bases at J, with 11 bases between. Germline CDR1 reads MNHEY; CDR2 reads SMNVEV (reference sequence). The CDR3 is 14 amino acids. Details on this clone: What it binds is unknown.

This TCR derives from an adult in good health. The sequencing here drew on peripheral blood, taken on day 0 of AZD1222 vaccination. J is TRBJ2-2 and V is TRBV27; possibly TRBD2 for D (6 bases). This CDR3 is CASSPGRGTGELFF. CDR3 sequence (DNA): TGTGCCAGCAGTCCCGGGCGGGGCACCGGGGAGCTGTTTTTT.